Given below is one T cell receptor beta chain in context. The antigen is undetermined. This may be a read error, as it is one base from a much larger clone. This sample's RNA came from whole unsorted tissue. This non-tumor lung sample came from over 3 cm beyond the tumor edge. V was cut by 6 bases and J by 5 bases, with 15 bases left in between. This CDR3 comprises 13 residues. Germline CDR1 and CDR2: DFQATT and SNEGSKA (reference sequence). The data originate from a study of tumor and adjacent non-tumor tissue in lung cancer. A modified ARM-PCR protocol with three rounds of nested PCR amplified TCRbeta. TCRdb independently ran MiXCR on the multiplex PCR reads; one entry per CDR3 protein. The sample consists of tens of thousands of distinct CDR3 sequences, about 63% of them appearing once. Study findings and constraints: Tumor tissue had significantly higher TCR diversity than normal lung. Tumor repertoires had a smaller top 100 clone share than normal lung.

This TCR came from a man aged 65 to 85 with non-small cell lung cancer. Sequencing was done on a sample of distant non-tumor lung tissue. The genes are TRBV20-1 and TRBJ2-3; tentatively, D is TRBD2 (5 bases). CDR3 in amino acids: CSAKRLGRDTQYF. CDR3 bases: TGCAGTGCGAAGCGGCTAGGTAGAGATACGCAGTATTTT.